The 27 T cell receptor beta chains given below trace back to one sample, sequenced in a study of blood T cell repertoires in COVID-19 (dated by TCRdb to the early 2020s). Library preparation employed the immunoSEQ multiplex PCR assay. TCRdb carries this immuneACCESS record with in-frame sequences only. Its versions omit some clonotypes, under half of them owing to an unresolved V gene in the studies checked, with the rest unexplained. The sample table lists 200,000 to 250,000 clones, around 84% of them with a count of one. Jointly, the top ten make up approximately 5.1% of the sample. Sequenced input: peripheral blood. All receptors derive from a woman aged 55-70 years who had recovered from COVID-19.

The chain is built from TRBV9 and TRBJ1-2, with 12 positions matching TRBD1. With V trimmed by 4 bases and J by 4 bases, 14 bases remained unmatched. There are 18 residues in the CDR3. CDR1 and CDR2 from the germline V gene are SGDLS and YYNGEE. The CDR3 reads CASSPRGTGGVGAYGYTF. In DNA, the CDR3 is TGTGCCAGCAGCCCAAGGGGGACAGGGGGCGTCGGAGCCTATGGCTACACCTTC.

The DNA for the CDR3 is TGTGCCAGCAGCTTGGTGAAGGGGAACTATGGCTACACCTTC. It codes for CASSLVKGNYGYTF. V and J are TRBV5-6 and TRBJ1-2; a possible D gene is TRBD1 (5 bases). This CDR3 has 14 amino acids. Trimming took off 0 bases at V and 2 bases at J, with 8 bases between the two ends. CDR1 and CDR2 from the germline V gene are SGHDT and YYEEEE.

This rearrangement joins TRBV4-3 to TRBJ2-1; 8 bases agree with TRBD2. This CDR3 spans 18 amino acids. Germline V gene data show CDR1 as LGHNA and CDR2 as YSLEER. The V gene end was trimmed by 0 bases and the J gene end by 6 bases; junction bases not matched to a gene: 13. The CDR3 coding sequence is TGCGCCAGCAGCCAAGATCGGTATGGAACTAGCGGCACCAATGAGCAGTTCTTC. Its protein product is CASSQDRYGTSGTNEQFF.

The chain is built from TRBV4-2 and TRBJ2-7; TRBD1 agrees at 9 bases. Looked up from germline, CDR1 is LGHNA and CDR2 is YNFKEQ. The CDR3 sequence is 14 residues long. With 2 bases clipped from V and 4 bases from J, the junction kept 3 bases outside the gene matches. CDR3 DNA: TGTGCCAGCAGCCAAACAGGGGGCTCTTACGAGCAGTACTTC. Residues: CASSQTGGSYEQYF.

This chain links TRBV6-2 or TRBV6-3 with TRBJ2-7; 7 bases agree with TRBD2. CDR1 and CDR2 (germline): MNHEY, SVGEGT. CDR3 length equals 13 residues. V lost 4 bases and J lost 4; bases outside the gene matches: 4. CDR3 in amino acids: CASSWGGRYEQYF. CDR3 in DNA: TGTGCCAGCAGTTGGGGGGGGAGGTACGAGCAGTACTTC.

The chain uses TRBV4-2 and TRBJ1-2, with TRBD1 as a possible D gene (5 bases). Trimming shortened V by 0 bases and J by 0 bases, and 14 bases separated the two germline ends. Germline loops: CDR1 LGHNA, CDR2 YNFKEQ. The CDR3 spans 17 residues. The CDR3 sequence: CASSQDSGIRANYGYTF. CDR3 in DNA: TGTGCCAGCAGCCAAGATAGCGGGATCAGGGCTAACTATGGCTACACCTTC.

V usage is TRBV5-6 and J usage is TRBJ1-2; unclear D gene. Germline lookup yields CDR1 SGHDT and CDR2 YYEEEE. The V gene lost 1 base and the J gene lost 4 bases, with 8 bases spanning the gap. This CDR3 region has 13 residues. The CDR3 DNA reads TGTGCCAGCAGCTTGTATGGCCCCTATGGCTACACCTTC. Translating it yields CASSLYGPYGYTF. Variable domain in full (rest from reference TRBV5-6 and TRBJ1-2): DAGVTQSPTHLIKTRGQQVTLRCSPKSGHDTVSWYQQALGQGPQFIFQYYEEEERQRGNFPDRFSGHQFPNYSSELNVNALLLGDSALYLCASSLYGPYGYTFGSGTRLTVV.

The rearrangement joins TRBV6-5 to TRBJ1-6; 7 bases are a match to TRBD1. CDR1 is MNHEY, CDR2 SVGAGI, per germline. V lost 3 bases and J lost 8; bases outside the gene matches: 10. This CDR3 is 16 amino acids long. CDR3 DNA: TGTGCCAGCAGTTATAGGGAGACAGGGCAATATTCACCCCTCCACTTT. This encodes CASSYRETGQYSPLHF.

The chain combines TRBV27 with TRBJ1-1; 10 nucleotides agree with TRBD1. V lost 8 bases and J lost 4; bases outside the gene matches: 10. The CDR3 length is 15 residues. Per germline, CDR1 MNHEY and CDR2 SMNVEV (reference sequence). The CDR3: CASWTTGGRGTEAFF. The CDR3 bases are TGTGCCAGCTGGACGACAGGGGGCCGGGGCACTGAAGCTTTCTTT.

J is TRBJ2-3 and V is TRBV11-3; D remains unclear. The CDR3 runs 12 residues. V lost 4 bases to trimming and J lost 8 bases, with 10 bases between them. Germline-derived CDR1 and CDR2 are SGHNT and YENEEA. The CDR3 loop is CASSSEPGTQYF. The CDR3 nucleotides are TGTGCCAGCAGCTCCGAACCGGGTACGCAGTATTTT.

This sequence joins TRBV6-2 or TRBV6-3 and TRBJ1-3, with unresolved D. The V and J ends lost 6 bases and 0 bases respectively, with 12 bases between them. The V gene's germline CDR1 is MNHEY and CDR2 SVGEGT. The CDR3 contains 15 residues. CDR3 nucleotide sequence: TGTGCCAGCAGCCATAGCGGGATCTCTGGAAACACCATATATTTT. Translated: CASSHSGISGNTIYF.

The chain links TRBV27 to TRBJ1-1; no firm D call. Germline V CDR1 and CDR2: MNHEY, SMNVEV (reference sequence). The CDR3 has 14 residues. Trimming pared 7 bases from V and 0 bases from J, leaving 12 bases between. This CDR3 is CASTRTGMNTEAFF. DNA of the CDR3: TGTGCCAGCACCCGGACGGGGATGAACACTGAAGCTTTCTTT.

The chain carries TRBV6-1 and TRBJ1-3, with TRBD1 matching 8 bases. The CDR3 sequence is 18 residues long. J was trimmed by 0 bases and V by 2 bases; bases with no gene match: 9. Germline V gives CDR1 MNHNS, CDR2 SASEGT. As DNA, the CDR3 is TGTGCCAGCAGTGAAACTAGGACAGGGCTCTTCTCTGGAAACACCATATATTTT. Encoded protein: CASSETRTGLFSGNTIYF.

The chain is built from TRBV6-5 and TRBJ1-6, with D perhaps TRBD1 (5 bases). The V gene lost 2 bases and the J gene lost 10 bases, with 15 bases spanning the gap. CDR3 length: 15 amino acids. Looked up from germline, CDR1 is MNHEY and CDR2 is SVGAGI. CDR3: CASSYSTRASSPLHF. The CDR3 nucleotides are TGTGCCAGCAGTTACAGTACCAGGGCTTCGTCACCCCTCCACTTT.

The CDR3, as DNA: TGTGCCAGCAGTTACCTTAGCGGGGGGGCTGGAACCGGGGAGCTGTTTTTT. This codes for CASSYLSGGAGTGELFF. The chain joins TRBV6-2 or TRBV6-3 to TRBJ2-2, with TRBD2 identical over 11 bases. Germline loops: CDR1 MNHEY, CDR2 SVGEGT. With 2 bases clipped from V and 5 bases from J, the junction kept 7 bases outside the gene matches. This CDR3 spans 17 amino acids.

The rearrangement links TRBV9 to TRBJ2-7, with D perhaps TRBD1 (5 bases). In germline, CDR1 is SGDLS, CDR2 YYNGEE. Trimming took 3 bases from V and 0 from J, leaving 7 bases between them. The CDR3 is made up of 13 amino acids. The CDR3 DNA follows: TGTGCCAGCAGCGGACAGCTCTCCTACGAGCAGTACTTC. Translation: CASSGQLSYEQYF. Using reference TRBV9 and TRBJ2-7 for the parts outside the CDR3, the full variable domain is DSGVTQTPKHLITATGQRVTLRCSPRSGDLSVYWYQQSLDQGLQFLIQYYNGEERAKGNILERFSAQQFPDLHSELNLSSLELGDSALYFCASSGQLSYEQYFGPGTRLTVT.

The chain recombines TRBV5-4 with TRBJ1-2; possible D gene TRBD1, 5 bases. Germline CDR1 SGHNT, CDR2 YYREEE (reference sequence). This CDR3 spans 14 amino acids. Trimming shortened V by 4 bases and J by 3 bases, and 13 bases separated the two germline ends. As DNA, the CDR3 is TGTGCCAGCAGCCCGGGATGGGGGGACTATGGCTACACCTTC. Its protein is CASSPGWGDYGYTF.

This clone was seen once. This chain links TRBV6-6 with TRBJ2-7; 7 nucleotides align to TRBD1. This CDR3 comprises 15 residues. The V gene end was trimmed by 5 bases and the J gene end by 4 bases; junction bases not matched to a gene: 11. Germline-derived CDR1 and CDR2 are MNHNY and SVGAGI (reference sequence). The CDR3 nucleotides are TGTGCCAGCAGTCTCGTTCCCGACAGGGCGTACGAGCAGTACTTC. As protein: CASSLVPDRAYEQYF.

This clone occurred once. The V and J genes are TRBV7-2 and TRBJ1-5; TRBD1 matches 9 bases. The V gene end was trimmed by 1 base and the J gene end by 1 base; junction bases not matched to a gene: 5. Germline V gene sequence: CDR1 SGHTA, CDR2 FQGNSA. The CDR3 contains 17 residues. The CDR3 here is CASSLGFGQGSNQPQHF. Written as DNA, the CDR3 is TGTGCCAGCAGCTTAGGTTTTGGACAGGGGAGCAATCAGCCCCAGCATTTT.

This CDR3 reads CATSRAPYPAPRGYTF. The DNA for the CDR3 is TGTGCCACCAGCAGAGCCCCCTACCCGGCCCCCAGGGGCTACACCTTC. V and J are TRBV15 and TRBJ1-2; no firm D call. Germline lookup yields CDR1 LNHNV and CDR2 YYDKDF (reference sequence). This CDR3 region has 16 residues. V was pared by 1 base and J by 8 bases, with 20 bases between.

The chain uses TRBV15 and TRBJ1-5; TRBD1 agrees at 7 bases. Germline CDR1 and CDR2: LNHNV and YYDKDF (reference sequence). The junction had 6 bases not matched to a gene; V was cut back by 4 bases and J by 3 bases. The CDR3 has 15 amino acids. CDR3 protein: CATSMDRPDNQPQHF. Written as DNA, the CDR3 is TGTGCCACCAGCATGGACAGGCCCGACAATCAGCCCCAGCATTTT.

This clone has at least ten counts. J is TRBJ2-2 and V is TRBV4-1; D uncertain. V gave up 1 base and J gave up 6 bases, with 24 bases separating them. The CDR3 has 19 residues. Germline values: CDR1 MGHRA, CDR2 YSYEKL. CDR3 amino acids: CASSQGGWVRSGQSGELFF. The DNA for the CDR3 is TGCGCCAGCAGCCAAGGAGGTTGGGTTAGATCGGGTCAATCCGGGGAGCTGTTTTTT.

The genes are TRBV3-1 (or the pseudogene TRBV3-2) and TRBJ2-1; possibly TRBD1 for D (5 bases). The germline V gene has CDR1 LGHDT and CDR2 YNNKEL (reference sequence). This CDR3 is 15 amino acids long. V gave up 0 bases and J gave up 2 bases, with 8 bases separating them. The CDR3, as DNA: TGTGCCAGCAGCCAAGAATCAGGGACCTACAATGAGCAGTTCTTC. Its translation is CASSQESGTYNEQFF.

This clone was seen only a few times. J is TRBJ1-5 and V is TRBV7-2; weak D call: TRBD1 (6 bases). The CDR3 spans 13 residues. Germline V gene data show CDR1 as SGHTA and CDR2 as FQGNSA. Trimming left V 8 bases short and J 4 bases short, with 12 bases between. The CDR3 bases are TGTGCCAGCTCTGGCAGGGGAAATCAGCCCCAGCATTTT. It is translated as CASSGRGNQPQHF.

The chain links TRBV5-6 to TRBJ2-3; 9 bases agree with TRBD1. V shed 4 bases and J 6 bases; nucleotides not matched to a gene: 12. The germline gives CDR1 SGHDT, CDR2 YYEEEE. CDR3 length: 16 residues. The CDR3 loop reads CASSRKTGGRSDTQYF. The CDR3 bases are TGTGCCAGCAGCCGTAAGACAGGGGGAAGGTCGGATACGCAGTATTTT.

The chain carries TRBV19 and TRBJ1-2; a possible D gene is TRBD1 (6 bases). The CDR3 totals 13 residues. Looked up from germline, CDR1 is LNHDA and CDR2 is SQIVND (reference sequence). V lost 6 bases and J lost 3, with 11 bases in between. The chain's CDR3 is CASSRDTYYGYTF. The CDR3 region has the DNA TGTGCCAGTAGCCGGGACACATACTATGGCTACACCTTC.

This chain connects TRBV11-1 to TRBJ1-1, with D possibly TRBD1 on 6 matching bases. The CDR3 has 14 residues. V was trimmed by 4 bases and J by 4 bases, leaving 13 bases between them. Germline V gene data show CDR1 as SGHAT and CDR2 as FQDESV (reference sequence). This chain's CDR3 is CASSSGRGATEAFF. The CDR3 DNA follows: TGTGCCAGCAGCTCAGGGCGGGGGGCCACTGAAGCTTTCTTT.